This passage covers 32 T cell receptor beta chains from one sample sequenced in a study of CD8 T cells in Susac syndrome. Reverse transcription of roughly 0.5 to 1 ug RNA used random hexamers. TCRdb used MiXCR to reprocess the immunoSEQ multiplex PCR reads, holding one entry per CDR3 protein. This table has about 130,000 distinct CDR3 sequences, around 94% appearing once. The sequenced sample consisted of CD4+ T cells from PBMCs. The receptors were gathered from a human donor in good health.

The rearrangement joins TRBV3-1 to TRBJ1-5; TRBD1 is a possible D gene (5 bases). The V gene lost 1 base and the J gene lost 4 bases, with 8 bases spanning the gap. This CDR3 is built from 14 residues. Germline V gene data show CDR1 as LGHDT and CDR2 as YNNKEL (reference sequence). CDR3 sequence: CASSQGTRNQPQHF. CDR3 sequence (DNA): TGTGCCAGCAGCCAAGGGACAAGAAATCAGCCCCAGCATTTT.

The rearrangement joins TRBV4-3 to TRBJ1-1; D gene uncertain. This CDR3 spans 15 amino acids. V lost 0 bases, J lost 4 bases, and 12 bases lay in between. Germline V gives CDR1 LGHNA, CDR2 YSLEER. The CDR3 reads CASSQEAGRTTEAFF. CDR3 nucleotides: TGCGCCAGCAGCCAAGAAGCCGGCCGGACCACTGAAGCTTTCTTT.

The chain couples TRBV5-1 to TRBJ2-5, with 14 bases aligning to TRBD2. Germline V gene data show CDR1 as SGHRS and CDR2 as YFSETQ. V lost 4 bases, J lost 2 bases, and 4 bases stayed unmatched. This CDR3 spans 16 amino acids. Here the CDR3 reads CASSAGLAGEQETQYF. The CDR3 DNA reads TGCGCCAGCAGCGCGGGACTAGCGGGGGAACAAGAGACCCAGTACTTC.

This chain joins TRBV7-2 and TRBJ2-3; 12 positions agree with TRBD2. Germline assignment: CDR1 SGHTA and CDR2 FQGNSA. Trimming cost V 4 bases and J 5 bases; bases outside gene matches: 1. The CDR3 runs to 14 residues. CDR3 in amino acids: CASSSSGRGDTQYF. The CDR3 DNA is TGTGCCAGCAGCTCTAGCGGGAGGGGAGATACGCAGTATTTT.

This rearrangement joins TRBV6-5 to TRBJ2-5; a weak D match, TRBD2 (5 bases). Trimming removed 6 bases at V and 4 bases at J, with 18 bases between. This CDR3 comprises 15 residues. Germline CDR1 is MNHEY and CDR2 is SVGAGI. The CDR3: CASSREHLARETQYF. CDR3 in DNA: TGTGCCAGCAGCCGAGAACACCTAGCCCGAGAGACCCAGTACTTC.

This chain connects TRBV6-5 to TRBJ2-4, with D perhaps TRBD1 (9 bases). Germline V lookup: CDR1 MNHEY, CDR2 SVGAGI. Trimming shortened V by 2 bases and J by 1 base, and 24 bases separated the two germline ends. This CDR3 region has 20 residues. DNA for the CDR3: TGTGCCAGCAGTTACATAGCGGGACAGGGCACGTTAATGGCCAAAAACATTCAGTACTTC. Its translation: CASSYIAGQGTLMAKNIQYF.

The V and J genes are TRBV2 and TRBJ2-2; D gene unclear. CDR1 and CDR2 (germline): SNHLY, FYNNEI. CDR3 length: 14 amino acids. Trimming stripped 8 bases from V and 5 bases from J, with 15 bases between. The CDR3 DNA follows: TGTGCCAGCTTACCCTTACTCGGGACCGGGGAGCTGTTTTTT. It translates to CASLPLLGTGELFF.

This chain uses TRBV3-1 with TRBJ1-2; D call uncertain. Per germline, CDR1 LGHDT and CDR2 YNNKEL (reference sequence). The CDR3 totals 14 residues. Trimming took off 1 base at V and 5 bases at J, with 11 bases between the two ends. CDR3 residues: CASSQVGQPYGYTF. In nucleotides, the CDR3 is TGTGCCAGCAGCCAAGTAGGGCAGCCATATGGCTACACCTTC. The whole variable domain, filled in from reference TRBV3-1 and TRBJ1-2, reads DTAVSQTPKYLVTQMGNDKSIKCEQNLGHDTMYWYKQDSKKFLKIMFSYNNKELIINETVPNRFSPKSPDKAHLNLHINSLELGDSAVYFCASSQVGQPYGYTFGSGTRLTVV.

V and J are TRBV15 and TRBJ2-3; D possibly corresponds to TRBD1 (5 bases). Germline V gives CDR1 LNHNV, CDR2 YYDKDF (reference sequence). V lost 5 bases and J 6 bases, leaving 9 bases between the germline ends. This CDR3 comprises 12 residues. CDR3 sequence: CATSEGADTQYF. CDR3 nucleotides: TGTGCCACCAGCGAAGGGGCTGATACGCAGTATTTT.

This clonotype occurred once. The CDR3, as DNA: TGTGCCAGCAGTGGGACAGGGCGGAACCTCTATGGCTACACCTTC. It translates to CASSGTGRNLYGYTF. V gene TRBV12-3 or TRBV12-4 combines with J gene TRBJ1-2, with TRBD1 matching over 9 bases. With V trimmed by 5 bases and J by 4 bases, 8 bases remained unmatched. This CDR3 is 15 amino acids long.

CDR3 region: CASSYKMEREGTDTQYF. As DNA, the CDR3 is TGTGCCAGCAGCTACAAGATGGAGCGGGAGGGTACAGATACGCAGTATTTT. The rearrangement links TRBV3-1 to TRBJ2-3; 10 nucleotides align to TRBD2. CDR1 LGHDT and CDR2 YNNKEL come from the germline V gene (reference sequence). The CDR3 is 17 residues long. The trim removed 5 bases at V and 3 bases at J, leaving 11 bases unmatched.

J is TRBJ1-5 and V is TRBV6-2 or TRBV6-3; no clear D. The CDR3 consists of 13 residues. Trimming took 6 bases from V and 6 from J, leaving 12 bases between them. Germline values: CDR1 MNHEY, CDR2 SVGEGT. DNA for the CDR3: TGTGCCAGCAGCCCGGATAAAAGTCAGCCCCAGCATTTT. Its translation: CASSPDKSQPQHF.

The rearrangement uses TRBV7-2 and TRBJ1-5, with D possibly matching TRBD1 (5 bases). Germline CDR1 and CDR2: SGHTA and FQGNSA. The V end was cut by 5 bases, the J end by 1 base, with 9 bases between. The CDR3 is made up of 14 amino acids. CDR3 DNA: TGTGCCAGCAGCCGGGACGGAAGCAATCAGCCCCAGCATTTT. It is translated as CASSRDGSNQPQHF.

This rearrangement joins TRBV2 to TRBJ1-1; TRBD1 might be the D (6 bases). There are 14 residues in the CDR3. V gave up 4 bases and J gave up 5 bases, with 14 bases separating them. CDR1 and CDR2 (germline): SNHLY, FYNNEI. CDR3: CASSVGRGWTEAFF. For the CDR3, the DNA is TGTGCCAGCAGTGTGGGCAGGGGATGGACTGAAGCTTTCTTT.

In its sample, this clonotype was seen once. This chain connects TRBV25-1 to TRBJ1-2, with 8 nucleotides matching TRBD1. Trimming took 6 bases from V and 4 from J; bases not matched to a gene: 13. There are 16 residues in the CDR3. Germline CDR1 is MGHDK and CDR2 is SYGVNS. CDR3 protein: CASRRSGGGIGYGYTF. In DNA, the CDR3 is TGTGCCAGCAGGCGCTCAGGGGGCGGAATAGGCTATGGCTACACCTTC.

The V gene is TRBV20-1, the J gene TRBJ2-1; 7 bases match TRBD2. The germline gives CDR1 DFQATT, CDR2 SNEGSKA (reference sequence). The ends lost 5 bases at V and 3 bases at J; junction bases unmatched: 4. CDR3 length: 13 residues. The CDR3 here is CSARWTSYNEQFF. The CDR3, as DNA: TGCAGTGCTCGTTGGACTAGCTACAATGAGCAGTTCTTC.

The genes are TRBV10-1 and TRBJ2-5; D ambiguous. Per germline, CDR1 WNHNN and CDR2 SYGVQD (reference sequence). Trimming stripped 6 bases from V and 1 base from J, with 15 bases between. CDR3 length: 15 residues. As DNA, the CDR3 is TGCGCCAGCAGCCAGTTCGGACCCTCCCAAGAGACCCAGTACTTC. Its translation: CASSQFGPSQETQYF.

The chain joins TRBV14 to TRBJ2-5; 7 nucleotides agree with TRBD2. The CDR3 totals 16 residues. Germline lookup yields CDR1 SGHDN and CDR2 FVKESK. The ends lost 2 bases at V and 5 bases at J; junction bases unmatched: 11. The CDR3: CASSQPAAGVRETQYF. The DNA of the CDR3 is TGTGCCAGCAGCCAACCTGCCGCGGGAGTCCGGGAGACCCAGTACTTC.

The chain links TRBV4-2 to TRBJ1-4, with TRBD1 as a possible D gene (6 bases). The germline gives CDR1 LGHNA, CDR2 YNFKEQ. The CDR3 has 14 residues. V was clipped by 4 bases and J by 5 bases, with 11 bases between them. The CDR3: CASSLTGTNEKLFF. CDR3 DNA sequence: TGTGCCAGCAGCCTAACAGGGACCAATGAAAAACTGTTTTTT.

The chain has TRBV4-1 and TRBJ2-1; D ambiguous. Trimming pared 1 base from V and 2 bases from J, leaving 12 bases between. CDR1 and CDR2 from the germline V gene are MGHRA and YSYEKL. This CDR3 is 16 amino acids long. The DNA for the CDR3 is TGCGCCAGCAGCCAAGGTCTCGGTCGAACCTACAATGAGCAGTTCTTC. Its translation is CASSQGLGRTYNEQFF.

This clonotype turned up a few times. The chain has TRBV29-1 and TRBJ2-7; 7 bases fit TRBD1. The V gene end was trimmed by 6 bases and the J gene end by 1 base; junction bases not matched to a gene: 15. The CDR3 extends over 16 amino acids. The germline CDR1 and CDR2 sequences are SQVTM and ANQGSEA. The CDR3 DNA sequence: TGCAGCGTCCACAATCCGGGACAGAGCTCTTCCTACGAGCAGTACTTC. Amino acid sequence: CSVHNPGQSSSYEQYF.

Details on this clonotype: It is unclear where the CDR3 begins or ends on the DNA, so no DNA is shown, and the CDR3 is as TCRdb lists it. CDR3 region: CASSKVGQGAIREQYF. The chain uses TRBV21-1 and TRBJ2-7; the table's D call, TRBD1, has no DNA check behind it. TRBV21-1 is recorded as a pseudogene. 16 amino acids form the CDR3, both terminal residues included.

The V call is TRBV7-9, the J call TRBJ2-1; D gene uncertain. The CDR3 has 12 residues. V dropped 4 bases and J dropped 8 bases, with 9 bases sitting between them. Germline assignment: CDR1 SEHNR and CDR2 FQNEAQ (reference sequence). The CDR3: CASSSTTHEQFF. In DNA, the CDR3 is TGTGCCAGCAGCTCCACGACCCATGAGCAGTTCTTC.

The rearrangement links TRBV6-5 to TRBJ2-3; a weak D match, TRBD1 (6 bases). Germline V CDR1 and CDR2: MNHEY, SVGAGI. CDR3 length: 18 amino acids. Trimming took 2 bases from V and 2 from J, leaving 20 bases between them. The CDR3 DNA is TGTGCCAGCAGTTACCCGCCCAGGGGTCGTGGGGCCACAGATACGCAGTATTTT. Translated, it gives CASSYPPRGRGATDTQYF.

As to this clonotype: Germline is not matched at one junction end, which may reflect a read error. The chain joins TRBV30 to TRBJ2-7; D not resolved. Germline V gives CDR1 GTSNPN, CDR2 SVGIG (reference sequence). There are 14 residues in the CDR3. The chain's CDR3 is CAWKVGVNSHEQYF. The CDR3 coding sequence is TGTGCCTGGAAAGTTGGCGTAAACTCCCACGAGCAGTACTTC.

The chain links TRBV12-3 or TRBV12-4 to TRBJ1-5, with D unclear. CDR3 length: 13 amino acids. The V gene lost 9 bases and the J gene lost 0 bases, with 9 bases spanning the gap. The DNA of the CDR3 is TGTGCCAGGTGGAGAAATAGCAATCAGCCCCAGCATTTT. It codes for CARWRNSNQPQHF.

The chain couples TRBV15 to TRBJ2-3, with 9 bases matching TRBD2. This CDR3 is 17 amino acids long. Per the germline V gene, CDR1 is LNHNV and CDR2 is YYDKDF (reference sequence). The V and J ends lost 3 bases and 0 bases, in that order; junction bases with no gene match: 7. The CDR3 spells CATSSPSGIYSTDTQYF. The CDR3 coding sequence is TGTGCCACCAGCAGCCCTAGCGGGATTTATAGCACAGATACGCAGTATTTT.

This chain joins TRBV7-2 and TRBJ2-3, with 8 positions matching TRBD1. This CDR3 spans 16 amino acids. Trimming cost V 3 bases and J 3 bases; bases outside gene matches: 8. Germline CDR1 and CDR2: SGHTA and FQGNSA. CDR3 region: CASSLDRDRSTDTQYF. CDR3 sequence (DNA): TGTGCCAGCAGCTTGGATCGGGACAGGTCGACAGATACGCAGTATTTT.

CDR3 amino acids: CSVGNPQETQYF. CDR3 nucleotide sequence: TGCAGCGTTGGAAACCCCCAAGAGACCCAGTACTTC. The chain links TRBV29-1 to TRBJ2-5; D gene ambiguous. V lost 4 bases, J lost 1 base, and 7 bases lay in between. The CDR3 is 12 residues long. Germline V gene data show CDR1 as SQVTM and CDR2 as ANQGSEA.

The chain uses TRBV7-2 and TRBJ2-7; D uncertain. The CDR3 loop spans 14 amino acids. Trimming took 4 bases from V and 2 from J, leaving 12 bases between them. Per germline, CDR1 SGHTA and CDR2 FQGNSA. DNA of the CDR3: TGTGCCAGCAGCTCCTACCACTCCACCTACGAGCAGTACTTC. It specifies CASSSYHSTYEQYF.

This clonotype came up once. The V gene is TRBV4-1, the J gene TRBJ2-1; no reliable D call. Trimming took off 0 bases at V and 7 bases at J, with 10 bases between the two ends. Germline loops: CDR1 MGHRA, CDR2 YSYEKL. This CDR3 has 14 residues. As DNA, the CDR3 is TGCGCCAGCAGCCAAGATTCCACTTGGAATGAGCAGTTCTTC. This codes for CASSQDSTWNEQFF.

This chain uses TRBV4-2 with TRBJ1-2, with D possibly being TRBD1 (5 bases). Germline lookup yields CDR1 LGHNA and CDR2 YNFKEQ. The CDR3 extends over 15 amino acids. Trimming took 2 bases from V and 8 from J, leaving 18 bases between them. The CDR3 is CASSQPTAQGYGYTF. In DNA form, the CDR3 reads TGTGCCAGCAGCCAACCAACAGCCCAGGGATACGGCTACACCTTC.